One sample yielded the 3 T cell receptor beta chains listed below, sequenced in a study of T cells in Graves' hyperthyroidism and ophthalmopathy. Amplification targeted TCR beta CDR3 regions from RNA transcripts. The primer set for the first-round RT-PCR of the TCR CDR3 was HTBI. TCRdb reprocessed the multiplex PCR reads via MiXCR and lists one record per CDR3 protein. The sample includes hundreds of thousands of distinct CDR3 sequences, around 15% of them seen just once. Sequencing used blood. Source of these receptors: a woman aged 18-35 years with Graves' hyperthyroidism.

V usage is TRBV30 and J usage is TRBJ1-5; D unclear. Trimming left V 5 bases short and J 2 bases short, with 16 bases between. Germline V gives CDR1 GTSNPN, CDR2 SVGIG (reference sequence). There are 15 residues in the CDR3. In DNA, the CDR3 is TGTGCCTGGTCCACAGCCCCCGGGGGCAATCAGCCCCAGCATTTT. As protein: CAWSTAPGGNQPQHF.

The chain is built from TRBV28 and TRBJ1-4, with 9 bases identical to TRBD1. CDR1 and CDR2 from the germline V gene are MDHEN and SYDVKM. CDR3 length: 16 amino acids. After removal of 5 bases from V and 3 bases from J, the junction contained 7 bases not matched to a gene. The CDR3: CASSPGQGTPNEKLFF. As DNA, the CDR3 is TGTGCCAGCAGTCCAGGACAGGGGACTCCTAATGAAAAACTGTTTTTT.

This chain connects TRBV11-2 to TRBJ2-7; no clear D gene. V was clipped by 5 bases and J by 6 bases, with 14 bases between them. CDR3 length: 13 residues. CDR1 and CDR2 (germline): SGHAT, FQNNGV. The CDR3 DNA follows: TGTGCCAGCAGCCTTGACACAGTTCGCGAGCAGTACTTC. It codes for CASSLDTVREQYF.